This T cell receptor (beta chain) was recorded in a study of blood T cell repertoires in COVID-19. The CDR3 extends over 16 amino acids. Trimming removed 1 base from V and 1 base from J; junction bases left unmatched: 7. Germline V gene sequence: CDR1 SGHVS, CDR2 FNYEAQ. Some clones are missing from TCRdb's copy, which holds only in-frame ones; the method was immunoSEQ multiplex PCR. The table records about 220,000 clones, around 80% of them present only once. This sequence was found in an older woman who had recovered from COVID-19. Input material: peripheral blood. The chain carries TRBV7-6 and TRBJ2-7, with 7 nucleotides matching TRBD2. The CDR3 loop reads CASSLDSLAASYEQYF. DNA of the CDR3: TGTGCCAGCAGCTTAGACAGCCTAGCGGCTTCCTACGAGCAGTACTTC.